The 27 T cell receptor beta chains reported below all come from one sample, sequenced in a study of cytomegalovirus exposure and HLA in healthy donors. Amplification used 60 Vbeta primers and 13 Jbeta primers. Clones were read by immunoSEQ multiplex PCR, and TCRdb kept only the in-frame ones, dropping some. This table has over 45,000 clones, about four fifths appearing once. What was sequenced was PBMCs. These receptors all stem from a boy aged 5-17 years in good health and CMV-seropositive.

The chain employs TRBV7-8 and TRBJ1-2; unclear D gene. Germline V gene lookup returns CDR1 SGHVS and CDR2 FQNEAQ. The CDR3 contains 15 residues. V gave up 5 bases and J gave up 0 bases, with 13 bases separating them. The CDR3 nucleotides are TGTGCCAGCAGCGCTGGTGGGAGTGCTAACTATGGCTACACCTTC. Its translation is CASSAGGSANYGYTF.

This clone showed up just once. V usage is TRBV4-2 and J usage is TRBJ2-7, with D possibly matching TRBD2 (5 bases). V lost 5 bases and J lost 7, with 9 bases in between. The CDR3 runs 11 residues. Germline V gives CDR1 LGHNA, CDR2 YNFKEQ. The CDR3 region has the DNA TGTGCCAGCAGCGAGAGAGGGGAGCAGTACTTC. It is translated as CASSERGEQYF.

The CDR3 sequence is CSVEPGTEDTEAFF. Here the CDR3 DNA reads TGCAGCGTTGAACCCGGGACAGAGGACACTGAAGCTTTCTTT. The chain links TRBV29-1 to TRBJ1-1, with 7 bases lining up with TRBD1. J was trimmed by 3 bases and V by 2 bases; bases with no gene match: 6. The CDR3 is 14 residues long. Germline CDR1 is SQVTM and CDR2 is ANQGSEA. The full variable domain, in which reference TRBV29-1 and TRBJ1-1 provide the parts outside the CDR3, is SAVISQKPSRDICQRGTSLTIQCQVDSQVTMMFWYRQQPGQSLTLIATANQGSEATYESGFVIDKFPISRPNLTFSTLTVSNMSPEDSSIYLCSVEPGTEDTEAFFGQGTRLTVV.

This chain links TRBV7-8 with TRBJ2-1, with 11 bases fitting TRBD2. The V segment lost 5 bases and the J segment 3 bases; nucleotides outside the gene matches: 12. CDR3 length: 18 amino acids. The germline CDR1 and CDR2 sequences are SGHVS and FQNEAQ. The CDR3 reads CASSPRSASGGFYNEQFF. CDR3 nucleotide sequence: TGTGCCAGCAGCCCTAGATCGGCTAGCGGGGGGTTCTACAATGAGCAGTTCTTC.

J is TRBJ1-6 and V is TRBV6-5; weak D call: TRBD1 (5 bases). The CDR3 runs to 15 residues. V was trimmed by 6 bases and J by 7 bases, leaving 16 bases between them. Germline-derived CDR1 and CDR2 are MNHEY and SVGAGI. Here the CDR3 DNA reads TGTGCCAGCAGACACAATCGGGACTTAAATTCACCCCTCCACTTT. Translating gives CASRHNRDLNSPLHF.

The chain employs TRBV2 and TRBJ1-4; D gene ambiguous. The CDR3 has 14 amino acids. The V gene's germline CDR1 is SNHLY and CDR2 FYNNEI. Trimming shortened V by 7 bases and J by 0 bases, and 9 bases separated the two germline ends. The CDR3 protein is CASKRGTTNEKLFF. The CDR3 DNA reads TGTGCCAGCAAGCGGGGTACAACTAATGAAAAACTGTTTTTT.

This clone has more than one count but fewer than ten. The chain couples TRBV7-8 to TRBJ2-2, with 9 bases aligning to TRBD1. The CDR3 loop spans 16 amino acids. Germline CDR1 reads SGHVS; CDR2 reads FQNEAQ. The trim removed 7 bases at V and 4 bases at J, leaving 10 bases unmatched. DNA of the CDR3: TGTGCCAGCAAGACAGGGGGAGTGTATGGCACCGGGGAGCTGTTTTTT. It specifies CASKTGGVYGTGELFF. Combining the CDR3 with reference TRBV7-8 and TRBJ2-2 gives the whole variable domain GAGVSQSPRYKVAKRGQDVALRCDPISGHVSLFWYQQALGQGPEFLTYFQNEAQLDKSGLPSDRFFAERPEGSVSTLKIQRTQQEDSAVYLCASKTGGVYGTGELFFGEGSRLTVL.

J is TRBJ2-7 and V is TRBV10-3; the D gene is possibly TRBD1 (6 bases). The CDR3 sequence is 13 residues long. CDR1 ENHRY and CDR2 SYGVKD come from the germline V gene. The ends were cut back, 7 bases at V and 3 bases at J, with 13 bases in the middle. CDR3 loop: CAITAGANYEQYF. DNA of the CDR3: TGTGCCATCACTGCAGGGGCCAACTACGAGCAGTACTTC.

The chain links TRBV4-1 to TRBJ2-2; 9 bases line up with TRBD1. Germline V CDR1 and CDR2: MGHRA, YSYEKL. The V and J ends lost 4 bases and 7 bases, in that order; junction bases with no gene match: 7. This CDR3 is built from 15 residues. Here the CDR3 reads CASSPRTGVVGELFF. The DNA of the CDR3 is TGCGCCAGCAGCCCCCGGACAGGGGTGGTCGGGGAGCTGTTTTTT.

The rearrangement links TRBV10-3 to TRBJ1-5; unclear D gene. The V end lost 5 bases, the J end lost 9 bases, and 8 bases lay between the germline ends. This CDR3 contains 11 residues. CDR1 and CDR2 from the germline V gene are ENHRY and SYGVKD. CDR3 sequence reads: CAISTGGPQHF. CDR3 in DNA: TGTGCCATCAGTACTGGAGGGCCCCAGCATTTT.

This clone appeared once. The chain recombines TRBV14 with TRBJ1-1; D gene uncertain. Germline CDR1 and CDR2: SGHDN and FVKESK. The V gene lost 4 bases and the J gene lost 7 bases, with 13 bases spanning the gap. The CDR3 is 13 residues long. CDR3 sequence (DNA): TGTGCCAGCAGCCCCCCGAATGGGCTTGAAGCTTTCTTT. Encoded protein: CASSPPNGLEAFF.

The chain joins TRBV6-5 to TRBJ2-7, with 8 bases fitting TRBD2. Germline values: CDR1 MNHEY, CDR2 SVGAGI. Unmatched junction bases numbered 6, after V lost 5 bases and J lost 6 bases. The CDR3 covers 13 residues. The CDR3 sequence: CASSLRGGSEQYF. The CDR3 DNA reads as TGTGCCAGCAGTCTCCGGGGGGGTAGCGAGCAGTACTTC.

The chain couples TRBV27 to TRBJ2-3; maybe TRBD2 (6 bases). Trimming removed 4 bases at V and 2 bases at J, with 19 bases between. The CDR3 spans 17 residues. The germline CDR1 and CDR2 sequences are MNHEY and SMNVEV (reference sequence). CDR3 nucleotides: TGTGCCAGCAGTTCCCCCGTCCGGGGGACCAACACAGATACGCAGTATTTT. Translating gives CASSSPVRGTNTDTQYF.

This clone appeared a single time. The CDR3 nucleotides are TGTGCCAGCAGCGTCGGGGGGCGCCGTCAGCCCCAGCATTTT. This codes for CASSVGGRRQPQHF. The chain is built from TRBV9 and TRBJ1-5; maybe TRBD1 (6 bases). V shed 2 bases and J shed 6 bases, with 12 bases lying between them. The CDR3 is 14 amino acids. Per germline, CDR1 SGDLS and CDR2 YYNGEE.

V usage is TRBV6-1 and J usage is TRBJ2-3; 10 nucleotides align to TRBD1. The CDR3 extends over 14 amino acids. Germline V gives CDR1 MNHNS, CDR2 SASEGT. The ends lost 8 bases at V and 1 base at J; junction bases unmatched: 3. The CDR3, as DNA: TGTGCCAGCCCTGGACAGGGGGGCACAGATACGCAGTATTTT. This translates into CASPGQGGTDTQYF.

In DNA form, the CDR3 reads TGTGCCAGCAGCGAGTACACAGATACGCAGTATTTT. It encodes CASSEYTDTQYF. The chain has TRBV13 and TRBJ2-3; D is ambiguous. Germline lookup yields CDR1 PRHDT and CDR2 FYEKMQ (reference sequence). The V gene lost 5 bases and the J gene lost 2 bases, with 5 bases spanning the gap. The CDR3 is 12 amino acids.

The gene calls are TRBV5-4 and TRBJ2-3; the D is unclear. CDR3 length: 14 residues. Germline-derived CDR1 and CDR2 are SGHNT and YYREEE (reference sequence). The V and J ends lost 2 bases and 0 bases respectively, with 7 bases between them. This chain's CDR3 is CASSFPGSTDTQYF. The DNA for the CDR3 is TGTGCCAGCAGCTTTCCCGGGAGCACAGATACGCAGTATTTT.

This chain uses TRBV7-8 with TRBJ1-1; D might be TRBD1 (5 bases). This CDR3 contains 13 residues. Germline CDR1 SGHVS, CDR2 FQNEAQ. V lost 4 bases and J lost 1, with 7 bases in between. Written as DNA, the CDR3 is TGTGCCAGCAGCTGGGGGGGGAACACTGAAGCTTTCTTT. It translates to CASSWGGNTEAFF.

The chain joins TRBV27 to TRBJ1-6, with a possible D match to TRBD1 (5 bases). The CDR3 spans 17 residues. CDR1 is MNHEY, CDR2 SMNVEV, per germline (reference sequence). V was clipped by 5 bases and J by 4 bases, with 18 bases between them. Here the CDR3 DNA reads TGTGCCAGCAGTCAAAACGGGGGGGGAGCGTATAATTCACCCCTCCACTTT. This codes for CASSQNGGGAYNSPLHF.

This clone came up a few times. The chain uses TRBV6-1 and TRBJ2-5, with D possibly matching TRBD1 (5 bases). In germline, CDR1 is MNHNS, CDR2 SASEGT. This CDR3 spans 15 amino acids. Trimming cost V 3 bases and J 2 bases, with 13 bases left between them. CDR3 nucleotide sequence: TGTGCCAGCAGTGATACCAGGGTATGGCAAGAGACCCAGTACTTC. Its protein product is CASSDTRVWQETQYF.

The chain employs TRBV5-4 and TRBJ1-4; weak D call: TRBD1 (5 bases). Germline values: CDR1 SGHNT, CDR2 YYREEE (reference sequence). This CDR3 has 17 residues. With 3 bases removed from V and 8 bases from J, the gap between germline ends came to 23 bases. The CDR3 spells CASSSRGSTQGREKLFF. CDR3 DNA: TGTGCCAGCAGCTCTAGGGGATCCACCCAAGGACGGGAAAAACTGTTTTTT.

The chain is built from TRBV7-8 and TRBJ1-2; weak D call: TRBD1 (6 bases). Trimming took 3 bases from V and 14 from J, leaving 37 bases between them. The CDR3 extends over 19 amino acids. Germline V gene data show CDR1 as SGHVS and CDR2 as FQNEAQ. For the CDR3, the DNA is TGTGCCAGCAGCTTCAGGACAGTTCTTATGGCTACACCCCCATCCTGGTATACCTTC. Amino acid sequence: CASSFRTVLMATPPSWYTF. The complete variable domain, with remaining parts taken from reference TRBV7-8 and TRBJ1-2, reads GAGVSQSPRYKVAKRGQDVALRCDPISGHVSLFWYQQALGQGPEFLTYFQNEAQLDKSGLPSDRFFAERPEGSVSTLKIQRTQQEDSAVYLCASSFRTVLMATPPSWYTFGSGTRLTVV.

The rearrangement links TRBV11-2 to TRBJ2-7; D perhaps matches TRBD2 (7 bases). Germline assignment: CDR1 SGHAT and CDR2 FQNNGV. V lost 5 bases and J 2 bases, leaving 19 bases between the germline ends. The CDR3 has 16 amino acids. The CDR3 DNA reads TGTGCCAGCAGCCCAACGCAGGCGCGGGGGCCCTACGAGCAGTACTTC. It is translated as CASSPTQARGPYEQYF.

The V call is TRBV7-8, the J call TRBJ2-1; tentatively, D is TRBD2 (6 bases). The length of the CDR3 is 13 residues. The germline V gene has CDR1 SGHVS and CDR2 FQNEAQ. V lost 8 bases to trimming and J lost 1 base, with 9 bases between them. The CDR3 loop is CASAAGSYNEQFF. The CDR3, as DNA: TGTGCCAGCGCGGCGGGGTCCTACAATGAGCAGTTCTTC.

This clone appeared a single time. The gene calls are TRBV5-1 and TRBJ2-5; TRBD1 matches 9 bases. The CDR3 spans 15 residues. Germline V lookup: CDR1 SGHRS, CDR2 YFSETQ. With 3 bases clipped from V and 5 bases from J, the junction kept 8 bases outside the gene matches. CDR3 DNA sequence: TGCGCCAGCAGCTCCGGAGGGACAGGGAGGGAGACCCAGTACTTC. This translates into CASSSGGTGRETQYF.

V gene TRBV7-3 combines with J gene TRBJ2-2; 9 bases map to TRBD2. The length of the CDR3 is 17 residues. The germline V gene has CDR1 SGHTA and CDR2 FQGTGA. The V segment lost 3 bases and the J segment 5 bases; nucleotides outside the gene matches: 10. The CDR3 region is CASSLAALAGGTGELFF. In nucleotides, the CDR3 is TGTGCCAGCAGCTTGGCCGCCCTTGCGGGGGGGACCGGGGAGCTGTTTTTT.

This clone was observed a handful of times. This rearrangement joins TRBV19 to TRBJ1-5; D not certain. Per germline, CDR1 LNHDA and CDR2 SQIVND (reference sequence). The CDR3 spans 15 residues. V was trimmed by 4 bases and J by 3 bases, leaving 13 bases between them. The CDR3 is CASSTREQLNQPQHF. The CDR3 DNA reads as TGTGCCAGTAGTACCCGGGAACAGCTCAATCAGCCCCAGCATTTT.